Listed here is a single T cell receptor beta chain. The antigen is not known. Germline-derived CDR1 and CDR2 are ENHRY and SYGVKD. The CDR3 is 14 amino acids. V lost 6 bases to trimming and J lost 0 bases; unmatched junction nucleotides: 3. The sample belongs to a study of shared clonotypes between healthy human individuals. Whole-study results and caveats: Richness estimates generally favored naive over memory subsets.

The study drew its donors from healthy HIV-negative adults without recent acute infections or vaccinations. Method: immunoSEQ multiplex PCR; TCRdb's copy keeps in-frame clones and lacks some. The table lists over a million clones, roughly 97% of them singletons. The chain combines TRBV10-3 with TRBJ2-3; 7 bases are shared with TRBD1. This receptor was obtained from a man aged 25-45 years in good health. Sequenced: naive CD4+ T cells sorted from blood. Subset here: CD45RA+ positively selected. The CDR3 coding sequence is TGTGCCATCAGCGGACAGGTTAGCACAGATACGCAGTATTTT. Its protein is CAISGQVSTDTQYF.